This T cell receptor beta chain was sequenced in a study of blood T cell repertoires in COVID-19. The data were produced by immunoSEQ multiplex PCR, yet TCRdb's version contains in-frame clones alone and is incomplete. In the table there are hundreds of thousands of clones, roughly 86% of which are singletons. Looked up from germline, CDR1 is KGHSH and CDR2 is LQKENI. The CDR3 covers 16 residues. V was clipped by 5 bases and J by 2 bases, with 18 bases between them. This chain connects TRBV18 to TRBJ2-5; D perhaps matches TRBD2 (8 bases). This TCR came from a woman aged 50 to 60 who had recovered from COVID-19. The source material was PBMCs or T cells enriched from blood (not recorded which). The CDR3 reads CASSYSGTALQETQYF. The CDR3 bases are TGTGCCAGCTCATATAGCGGGACAGCATTACAAGAGACCCAGTACTTC.